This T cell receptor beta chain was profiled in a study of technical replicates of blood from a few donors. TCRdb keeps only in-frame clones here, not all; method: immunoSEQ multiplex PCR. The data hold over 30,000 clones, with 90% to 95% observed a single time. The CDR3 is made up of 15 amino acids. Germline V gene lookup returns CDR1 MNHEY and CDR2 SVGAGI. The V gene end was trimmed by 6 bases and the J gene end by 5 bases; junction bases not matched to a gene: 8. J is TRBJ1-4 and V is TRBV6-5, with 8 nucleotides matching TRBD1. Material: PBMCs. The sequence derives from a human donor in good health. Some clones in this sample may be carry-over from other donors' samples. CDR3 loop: CASRPRQGRNEKLFF. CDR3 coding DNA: TGTGCCAGCAGACCCCGACAGGGGAGGAATGAAAAACTGTTTTTT.